One sample yielded the 14 T cell receptor beta chains listed below, sequenced in a study of early T cells in non-severe SARS-CoV-2 infection. TCRdb re-analysed the 5' RACE reads in MiXCR, keeping a single row per CDR3 protein. The table shows about 36,000 distinct CDR3 sequences, with approximately 10% occurring only once. Specimen: whole blood. These receptors originate from an adult who was a healthcare worker with PCR-confirmed SARS-CoV-2 infection or an uninfected control (not recorded which).

This clonotype showed up many times. V is TRBV7-2 and J is TRBJ1-2; D uncertain. Per germline, CDR1 SGHTA and CDR2 FQGNSA. With 0 bases removed from V and 4 bases from J, the gap between germline ends came to 6 bases. The length of the CDR3 is 13 residues. In DNA form, the CDR3 reads TGTGCCAGCAGCTTAGCCGGGGTCTATGGCTACACCTTC. Amino acid sequence: CASSLAGVYGYTF.

This clonotype was seen more than once but under ten times. The chain joins TRBV6-6 to TRBJ2-1, with 13 bases that match TRBD2. From germline, CDR1 is MNHNY and CDR2 SVGAGI (reference sequence). The CDR3 extends over 15 amino acids. V lost 7 bases and J lost 5; bases outside the gene matches: 5. DNA for the CDR3: TGTGCCAGCACCCCTGGGACTAGCGGGAACAATGAGCAGTTCTTC. Encoded protein: CASTPGTSGNNEQFF.

This clonotype has at least ten counts. The chain uses TRBV20-1 and TRBJ1-5, with D possibly being TRBD1 (6 bases). Germline values: CDR1 DFQATT, CDR2 SNEGSKA (reference sequence). The CDR3 is 15 residues long. V lost 6 bases and J lost 0, with 15 bases in between. CDR3 in DNA: TGCAGTGCGGTCCGGGACACCTATAGCAATCAGCCCCAGCATTTT. This gives the protein CSAVRDTYSNQPQHF.

J is TRBJ2-3 and V is TRBV28; maybe TRBD2 (5 bases). The CDR3 contains 17 residues. The V and J ends lost 0 bases and 3 bases respectively, with 16 bases between them. CDR1 MDHEN and CDR2 SYDVKM come from the germline V gene. This CDR3 reads CASSLWAAGYRTDTQYF. CDR3 sequence (DNA): TGTGCCAGCAGTTTATGGGCCGCGGGTTACCGGACAGATACGCAGTATTTT.

This chain connects TRBV6-5 to TRBJ2-7; no clear D. The V and J ends lost 5 bases and 5 bases respectively, with 19 bases between them. Germline CDR1 and CDR2: MNHEY and SVGAGI. The CDR3 contains 15 residues. The CDR3 DNA reads as TGTGCCAGCAGTGATGATTTGACGGATACTAACGAGCAGTACTTC. Its protein product is CASSDDLTDTNEQYF.

This clonotype was seen a few times. The gene calls are TRBV7-3 and TRBJ2-3; D remains unclear. Germline V gene data show CDR1 as SGHTA and CDR2 as FQGTGA. This CDR3 comprises 16 residues. Trimming removed 2 bases at V and 2 bases at J, with 14 bases between. The CDR3 reads CASSLAGVSPTDTQYF. The CDR3 DNA reads TGTGCCAGCAGCTTAGCCGGCGTCAGCCCCACAGATACGCAGTATTTT.

This clonotype has at least ten counts. This rearrangement joins TRBV11-2 to TRBJ1-2; TRBD1 matches 9 bases. Germline lookup yields CDR1 SGHAT and CDR2 FQNNGV. Trimming cost V 6 bases and J 7 bases; bases outside gene matches: 6. There are 13 residues in the CDR3. The CDR3 nucleotides read TGTGCCAGCAGTAGAGGGACAGGGTTTGGCTACACCTTC. Encoded protein: CASSRGTGFGYTF. The variable domain in full, with the rest retrieved from reference TRBV11-2 and TRBJ1-2, is EAGVAQSPRYKIIEKRQSVAFWCNPISGHATLYWYQQILGQGPKLLIQFQNNGVVDDSQLPKDRFSAERLKGVDSTLKIQPAKLEDSAVYLCASSRGTGFGYTFGSGTRLTVV.

The CDR3 bases are TGTGCCAGCAGTGAGGCAAACTGGGGGGTAGGCAATGAGCAGTTCTTC. Translated: CASSEANWGVGNEQFF. The rearrangement joins TRBV2 to TRBJ2-1; tentative D call: TRBD2 (6 bases). Per germline, CDR1 SNHLY and CDR2 FYNNEI. The ends were cut back, 3 bases at V and 6 bases at J, with 18 bases in the middle. The CDR3 has 16 residues.

This clonotype showed up just a few times. The rearrangement joins TRBV28 to TRBJ2-3, with D possibly matching TRBD2 (6 bases). The CDR3 sequence is 14 residues long. V was shortened by 6 bases and J by 8 bases, with 18 bases between the two germline ends. In germline, CDR1 is MDHEN, CDR2 SYDVKM. Written as DNA, the CDR3 is TGTGCCAGCAGCCTAGGAGGGACCCTAGGTACGCAGTATTTT. This translates into CASSLGGTLGTQYF. The entire variable domain, with the rest obtained from reference TRBV28 and TRBJ2-3, is as follows: DVKVTQSSRYLVKRTGEKVFLECVQDMDHENMFWYRQDPGLGLRLIYFSYDVKMKEKGDIPEGYSVSREKKERFSLILESASTNQTSMYLCASSLGGTLGTQYFGPGTRLTVL.

This clonotype was counted a few times. The chain couples TRBV28 to TRBJ2-2, with a tentative D call TRBD2 (5 bases). Germline CDR1 is MDHEN and CDR2 is SYDVKM. The germline V and J ends were trimmed by 3 bases and 7 bases, with 6 bases remaining between them. The CDR3 sequence is 12 residues long. The CDR3 DNA reads TGTGCCAGCAGTTTTCGGGGCGGGGAGCTGTTTTTT. Amino acids: CASSFRGGELFF.

This clonotype has more than one count but fewer than ten. The rearrangement uses TRBV29-1 and TRBJ2-2; 8 nucleotides align to TRBD1. The germline CDR1 and CDR2 sequences are SQVTM and ANQGSEA. This CDR3 is 17 amino acids long. V was pared by 0 bases and J by 5 bases, with 11 bases of the junction left unmatched. CDR3 loop: CSVEDSAGQGLTGELFF. The CDR3 region has the DNA TGCAGCGTTGAAGATAGTGCTGGACAGGGTCTGACCGGGGAGCTGTTTTTT.

This sequence joins TRBV14 and TRBJ1-1; a possible D gene is TRBD1 (6 bases). Trimming cost V 2 bases and J 3 bases, with 7 bases left between them. CDR3 size: 13 residues. CDR1 is SGHDN, CDR2 FVKESK, per germline. CDR3 loop: CASSQHRDTEAFF. Here the CDR3 DNA reads TGTGCCAGCAGCCAACACAGGGACACTGAAGCTTTCTTT.

Ten or more counts support this clonotype. This chain's CDR3 is CASSQNGRGWQFF. In DNA, the CDR3 is TGTGCCAGCAGCCAAAATGGGCGGGGGTGGCAGTTCTTC. This chain joins TRBV28 and TRBJ2-1; 7 bases fit TRBD2. The length of the CDR3 is 13 residues. Per germline, CDR1 MDHEN and CDR2 SYDVKM. V dropped 6 bases and J dropped 12; count of bases not matched to a gene: 11.

This clonotype was detected ten times or more. The chain combines TRBV19 with TRBJ1-6, with D unclear. There are 13 residues in the CDR3. Germline CDR1 LNHDA, CDR2 SQIVND (reference sequence). Trimming stripped 5 bases from V and 11 bases from J, with 13 bases between. In nucleotides, the CDR3 is TGTGCCAGTAGTGGAAACAGTCGTACACCCCTCCACTTT. Amino acids: CASSGNSRTPLHF.